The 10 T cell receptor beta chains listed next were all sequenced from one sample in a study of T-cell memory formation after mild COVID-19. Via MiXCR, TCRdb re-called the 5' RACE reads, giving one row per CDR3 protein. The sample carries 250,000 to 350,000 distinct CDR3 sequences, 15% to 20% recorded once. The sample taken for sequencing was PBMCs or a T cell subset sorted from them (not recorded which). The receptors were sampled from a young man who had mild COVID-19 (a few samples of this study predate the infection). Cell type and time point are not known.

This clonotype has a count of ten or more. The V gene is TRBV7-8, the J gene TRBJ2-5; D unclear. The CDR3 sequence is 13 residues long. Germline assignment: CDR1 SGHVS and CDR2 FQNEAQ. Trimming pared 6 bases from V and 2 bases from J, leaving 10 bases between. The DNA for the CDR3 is TGTGCCAGCAGTCCCGGTCATCAAGAGACCCAGTACTTC. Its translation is CASSPGHQETQYF.

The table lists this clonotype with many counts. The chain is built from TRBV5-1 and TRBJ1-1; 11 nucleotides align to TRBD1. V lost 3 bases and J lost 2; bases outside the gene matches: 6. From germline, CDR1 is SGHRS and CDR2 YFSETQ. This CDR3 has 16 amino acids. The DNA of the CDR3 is TGCGCCAGCAGCTACACCGGGACAGGGGGTAACACTGAAGCTTTCTTT. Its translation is CASSYTGTGGNTEAFF.

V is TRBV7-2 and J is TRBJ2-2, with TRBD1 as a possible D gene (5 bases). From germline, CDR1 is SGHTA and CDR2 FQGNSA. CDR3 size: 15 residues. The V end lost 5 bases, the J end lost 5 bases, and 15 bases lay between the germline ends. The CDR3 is CASSTRTFRTGELFF. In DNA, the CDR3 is TGTGCCAGCAGCACGCGGACATTTAGAACCGGGGAGCTGTTTTTT.

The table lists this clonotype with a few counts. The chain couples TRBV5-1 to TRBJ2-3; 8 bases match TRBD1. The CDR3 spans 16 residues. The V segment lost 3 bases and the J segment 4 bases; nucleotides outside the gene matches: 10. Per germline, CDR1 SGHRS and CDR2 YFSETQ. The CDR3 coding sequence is TGCGCCAGCAGCTCTCTCCGGGACAGGCAAGCAGATACGCAGTATTTT. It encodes CASSSLRDRQADTQYF.

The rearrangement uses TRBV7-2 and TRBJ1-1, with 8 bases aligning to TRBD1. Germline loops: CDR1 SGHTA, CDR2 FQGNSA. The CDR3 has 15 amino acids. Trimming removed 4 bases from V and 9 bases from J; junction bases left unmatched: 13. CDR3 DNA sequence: TGTGCCAGCAGCTCCAGACAGGGGATTGGAAACCAAGCTTTCTTT. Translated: CASSSRQGIGNQAFF. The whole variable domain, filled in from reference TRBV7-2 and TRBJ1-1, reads GAGVSQSPSNKVTEKGKDVELRCDPISGHTALYWYRQSLGQGLEFLIYFQGNSAPDKSGLPSDRFSAERTGGSVSTLTIQRTQQEDSAVYLCASSSRQGIGNQAFFGQGTRLTVV.

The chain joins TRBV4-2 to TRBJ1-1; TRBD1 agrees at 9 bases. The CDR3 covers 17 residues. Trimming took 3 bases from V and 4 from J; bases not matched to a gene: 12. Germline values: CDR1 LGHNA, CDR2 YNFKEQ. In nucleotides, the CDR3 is TGTGCCAGCAGCCAGCCCCGGGACAGGGATTTCGGCACTGAAGCTTTCTTT. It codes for CASSQPRDRDFGTEAFF.

The CDR3 DNA reads as TGTGCCAGCAGTGAACGGGCGGGGGGACTAAGCTATGGCTACACCTTC. Translation gives CASSERAGGLSYGYTF. The chain recombines TRBV2 with TRBJ1-2; a weak D match, TRBD1 (5 bases). The germline CDR1 and CDR2 sequences are SNHLY and FYNNEI. The V end lost 2 bases, the J end lost 4 bases, and 17 bases lay between the germline ends. There are 16 residues in the CDR3.

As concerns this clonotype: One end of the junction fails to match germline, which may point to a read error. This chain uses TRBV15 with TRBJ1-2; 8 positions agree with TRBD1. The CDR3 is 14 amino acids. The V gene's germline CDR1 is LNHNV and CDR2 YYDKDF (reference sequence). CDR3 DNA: TGTGCCTCCAGCGCTGGACAGGGCGACGGAGGCTACACCTTC. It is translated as CASSAGQGDGGYTF.

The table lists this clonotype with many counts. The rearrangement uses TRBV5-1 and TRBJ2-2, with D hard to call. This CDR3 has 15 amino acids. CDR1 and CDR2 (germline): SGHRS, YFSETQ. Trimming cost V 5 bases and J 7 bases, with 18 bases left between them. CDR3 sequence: CASRVRTTLHGELFF. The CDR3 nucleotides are TGCGCCAGCAGGGTGAGGACGACCCTCCACGGGGAGCTGTTTTTT. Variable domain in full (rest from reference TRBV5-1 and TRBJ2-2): KAGVTQTPRYLIKTRGQQVTLSCSPISGHRSVSWYQQTPGQGLQFLFEYFSETQRNKGNFPGRFSGRQFSNSRSEMNVSTLELGDSALYLCASRVRTTLHGELFFGEGSRLTVL.

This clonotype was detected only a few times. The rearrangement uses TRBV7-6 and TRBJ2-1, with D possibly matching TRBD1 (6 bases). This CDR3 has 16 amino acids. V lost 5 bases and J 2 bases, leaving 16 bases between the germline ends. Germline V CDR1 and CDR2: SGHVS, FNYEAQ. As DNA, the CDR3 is TGTGCCAGCAGCGAACGAGGACAGAGCCCCTACAATGAGCAGTTCTTC. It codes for CASSERGQSPYNEQFF. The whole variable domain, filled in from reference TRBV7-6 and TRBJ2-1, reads GAGVSQSPRYKVTKRGQDVALRCDPISGHVSLYWYRQALGQGPEFLTYFNYEAQQDKSGLPNDRFSAERPEGSISTLTIQRTEQRDSAMYRCASSERGQSPYNEQFFGPGTRLTVL.